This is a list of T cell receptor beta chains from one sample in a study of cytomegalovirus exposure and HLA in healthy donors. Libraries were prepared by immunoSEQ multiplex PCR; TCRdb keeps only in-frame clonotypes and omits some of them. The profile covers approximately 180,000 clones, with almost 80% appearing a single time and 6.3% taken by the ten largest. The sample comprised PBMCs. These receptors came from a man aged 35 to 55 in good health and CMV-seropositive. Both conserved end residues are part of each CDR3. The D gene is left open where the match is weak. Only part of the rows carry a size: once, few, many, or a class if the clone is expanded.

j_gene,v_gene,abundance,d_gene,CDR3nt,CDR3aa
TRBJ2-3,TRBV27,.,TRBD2,TGTGCCAGCAGTTTGAGGACTAGCGTCACAGATACGCAGTATTTT,CASSLRTSVTDTQYF
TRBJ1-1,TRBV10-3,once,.,TGTGCCATCAGTGAGACCCAACAGGGTGTGAACACTGAAGCTTTCTTT,CAISETQQGVNTEAFF
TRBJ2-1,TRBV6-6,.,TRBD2,TGTGCCAGCAGTTACTCGGCGGGAGGTTCCACCAATGAGCAGTTCTTC,CASSYSAGGSTNEQFF
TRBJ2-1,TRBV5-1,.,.,TGCGCCAGCAGCTTAGGTCTAGGGAGGACGGAAACCGACAATGAGCAGTTCTTC,CASSLGLGRTETDNEQFF
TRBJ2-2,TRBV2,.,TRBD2,TGTGCCAGCATCGAGACGGGGGTAGCGGGAGAAACCGGGGAGCTGTTTTTT,CASIETGVAGETGELFF
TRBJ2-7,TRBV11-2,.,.,TGTGCCAGCAGCTCAGACAGGTTCTCCTACGAGCAGTACTTC,CASSSDRFSYEQYF
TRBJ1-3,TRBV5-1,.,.,TGCGCCAGCAGCTTGTCCACCGGTGGAAACACCATATATTTT,CASSLSTGGNTIYF
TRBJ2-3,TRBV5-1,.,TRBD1,TGCGCCAGCAGCTTGGGACAGGGTAGTGCAGATACGCAGTATTTT,CASSLGQGSADTQYF
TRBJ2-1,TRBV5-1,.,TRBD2,TGCGCCAGCAGCAGCCCGGGACTAGCAGGCTCCTACAATGAGCAGTTCTTC,CASSSPGLAGSYNEQFF
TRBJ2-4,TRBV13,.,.,TGTGCCAGCAGCTTAAAAGCTTATGGGGGGAAAGCCAAAAACATTCAGTGCTTC,CASSLKAYGGKAKNIQCF
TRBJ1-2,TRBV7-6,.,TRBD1,TGTGCCAGCAGCATGGGACAGGGGAAACTCGACTATGGCTACACCTTC,CASSMGQGKLDYGYTF
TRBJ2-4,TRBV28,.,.,TGTGCCAGCAGCCTCCGGGACTCCACCGCGAACTTC,CASSLRDSTANF
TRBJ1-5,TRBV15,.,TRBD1,TGTGCCACCAGCAAAGGCACCCAGGGGGCGATTCAGCCCCAGCATTTT,CATSKGTQGAIQPQHF
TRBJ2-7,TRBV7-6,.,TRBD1,TGTGCCAGCAGCTTATATTCTCGTGGGACAGGGACTTACGAGCAGTACTTC,CASSLYSRGTGTYEQYF
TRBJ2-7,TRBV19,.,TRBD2,TGTGCCAGTAGTATTTCGACTAGCGGGAGCGGCGAGCAGTACTTC,CASSISTSGSGEQYF
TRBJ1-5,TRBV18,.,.,TGTGCCAGCTCCCCCCAGGGAGGGGCAAATCAGCCCCAGCATTTT,CASSPQGGANQPQHF
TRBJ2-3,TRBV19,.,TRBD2,TGTGCCAGTAGTATACTGGCTCCGGGACTAGCCTCTAGCACAGATACGCAGTATTTT,CASSILAPGLASSTDTQYF
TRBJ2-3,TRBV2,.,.,TGTGCCAGCTCCGTTCGTCAGAGCACAGATACGCAGTATTTT,CASSVRQSTDTQYF
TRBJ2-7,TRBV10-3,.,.,TGTGCCATCACACCCGGGAGTGCGTACGAGCAGTACTTC,CAITPGSAYEQYF
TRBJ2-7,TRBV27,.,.,TGTGCCAGCAGTTTAGGAGGAGGGCTCACATCCGGCGAGCAGTACTTC,CASSLGGGLTSGEQYF
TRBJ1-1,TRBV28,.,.,TGTGCCAGCAGTTCCGGACAGAACACTGAAGCTTTCTTT,CASSSGQNTEAFF
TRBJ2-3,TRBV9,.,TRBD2,TGTGCCAGCAGCGTAGAGGCTAGCGGGAATTCAGATACGCAGTATTTT,CASSVEASGNSDTQYF
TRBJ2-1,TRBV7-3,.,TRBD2,TGTGCCAGCAGCTTGAGCGGGATGGAGTACAATGAGCAGTTCTTC,CASSLSGMEYNEQFF
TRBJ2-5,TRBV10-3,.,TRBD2,TGTGCCATCAGTGACGCTAGCGGACAAGAGACCCAGTACTTC,CAISDASGQETQYF
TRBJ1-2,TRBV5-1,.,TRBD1,TGCGCCAGCAGCCCGGACAGGCCCTTTAACTATGGCTACACCTTC,CASSPDRPFNYGYTF
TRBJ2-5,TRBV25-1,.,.,TGTGCCAGCATCGGGGAGACCCAGTACTTC,CASIGETQYF
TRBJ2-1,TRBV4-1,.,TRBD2,TGCGCCAGCAGCCATCCGACTAGCGGGTACAATGAGCAGTTCTTC,CASSHPTSGYNEQFF
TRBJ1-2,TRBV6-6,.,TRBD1,TGTGCCAGCAGTCGGGGACAGGGCCTCGTGGTCTATGGCTACACCTTC,CASSRGQGLVVYGYTF
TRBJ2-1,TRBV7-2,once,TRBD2,TGTGCCAGCAGCTTAGAACTAGCGGGAAACAATGAGCAGTTCTTC,CASSLELAGNNEQFF
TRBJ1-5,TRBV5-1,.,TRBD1,TGCGCCAGCAGCTTGGCTGGGACAGAAGATCAGCCCCAGCATTTT,CASSLAGTEDQPQHF
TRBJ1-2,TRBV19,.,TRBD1,TGTGCCAGCAAACCCGGGACAGGGTGGGTGAGTGACTATGGCTACACCTTC,CASKPGTGWVSDYGYTF
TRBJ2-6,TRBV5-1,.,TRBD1,TGCGCCAGCAGCAGGTCCCAGGGGGATGGGGCCAACGGCCTGACTTTC,CASSRSQGDGANGLTF
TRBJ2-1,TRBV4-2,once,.,TGTGCCAGCAGCCAAGACCCGACTCCCCGGGGTGAGCAGTTCTTC,CASSQDPTPRGEQFF
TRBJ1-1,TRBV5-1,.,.,TGCGCCAGCAGCTTGGCGGGACTGAGAAACACTGAAGCTTTCTTT,CASSLAGLRNTEAFF
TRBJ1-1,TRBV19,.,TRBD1,TGTGCCAGTCGGGGACAGCGGAACTTGAACACTGAAGCTTTCTTT,CASRGQRNLNTEAFF
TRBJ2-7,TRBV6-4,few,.,TGTGCCAGCAGTGACTCTCCGGGCAGGGGCGGGTACGAGCAGTACTTC,CASSDSPGRGGYEQYF
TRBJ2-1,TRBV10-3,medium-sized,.,TGTGCCATGGCGGGCGGGAATGAGCAGTTCTTC,CAMAGGNEQFF
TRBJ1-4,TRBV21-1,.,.,TGTGCCGCGGAGGGAGCAACTAATGAAAAACTGTTTTTT,CAAEGATNEKLFF
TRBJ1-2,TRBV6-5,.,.,TGTGCCAGCCTGACCCCGGGAGCTAACTATGGCTACACCTTC,CASLTPGANYGYTF
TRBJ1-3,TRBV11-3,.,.,TGTGCCAGCAGCTTAGAAGCGGCCTCCTCTGGAAACACCATATATTTT,CASSLEAASSGNTIYF
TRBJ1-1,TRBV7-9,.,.,TGTGCCAGCAGCCGACGGCAGGGGATAGTGAACACTGAAGCTTTCTTT,CASSRRQGIVNTEAFF
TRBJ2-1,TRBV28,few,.,TGTGCCAGCAGTTTAGCCAGCGCGGATGAGCAGTTCTTC,CASSLASADEQFF
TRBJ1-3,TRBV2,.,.,TGTGCCAGCAGTGAATCCAGCTCTGGAAACACCATATATTTT,CASSESSSGNTIYF
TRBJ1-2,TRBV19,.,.,TGTGCCAGTAGTATAGATCTAACAGCGGGGGGCTACACCTTC,CASSIDLTAGGYTF
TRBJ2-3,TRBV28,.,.,TGTGCCAGCAGTCTGGACAGAGATACGCAGTATTTT,CASSLDRDTQYF
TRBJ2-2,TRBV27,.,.,TGTGCCAGCACTGGAGGCTGGGGGGTCGCTCCTAATAAGGAGCTGTTTTTT,CASTGGWGVAPNKELFF
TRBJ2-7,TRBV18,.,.,TGTGCCAGCTCACCGGAGAGGGACACTTCCTACGAGCAGTACTTC,CASSPERDTSYEQYF
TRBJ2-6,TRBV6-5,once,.,TGTGCCAGCAGTTCGAGGGCGTCTGGGGCCAACGTCCTGACTTTC,CASSSRASGANVLTF
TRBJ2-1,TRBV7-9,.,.,TGTGCCAGCAGCCCCCCAGGGGACCCCTACAATGAGCAGTTCTTC,CASSPPGDPYNEQFF
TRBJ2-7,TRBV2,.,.,TGTGCCAGCAGTGAAGGGTTGGGAGTGTACGACGAGCAGTACTTC,CASSEGLGVYDEQYF